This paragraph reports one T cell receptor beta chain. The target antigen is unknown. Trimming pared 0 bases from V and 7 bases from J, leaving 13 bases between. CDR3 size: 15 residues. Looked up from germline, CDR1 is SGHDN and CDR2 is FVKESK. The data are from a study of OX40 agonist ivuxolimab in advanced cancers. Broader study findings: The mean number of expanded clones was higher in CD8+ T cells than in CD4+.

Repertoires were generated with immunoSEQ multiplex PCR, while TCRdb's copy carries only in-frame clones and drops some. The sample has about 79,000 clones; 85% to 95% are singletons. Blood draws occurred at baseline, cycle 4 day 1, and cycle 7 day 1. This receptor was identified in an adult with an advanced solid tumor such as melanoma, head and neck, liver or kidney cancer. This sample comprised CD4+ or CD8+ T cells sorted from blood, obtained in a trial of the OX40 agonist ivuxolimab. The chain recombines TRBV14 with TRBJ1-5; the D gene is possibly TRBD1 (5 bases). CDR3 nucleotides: TGTGCCAGCAGCCAAGAGTCCCCAGGGCACCAGCCCCAGCATTTT. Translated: CASSQESPGHQPQHF.